This is a list of T cell receptor beta chains from one sample in a study of T-cell memory formation after mild COVID-19. TCRdb reprocessed the 5' RACE reads with MiXCR, giving one entry per CDR3 protein. Among approximately 350,000 distinct CDR3 sequences listed, 25% to 30% were seen once. Sequenced: PBMCs or a T cell subset sorted from them (not recorded which). The receptors come from an adult woman who had mild COVID-19 (a few samples of this study predate the infection). Cell type and time point are not known. CDR3s include the opening cysteine and the closing phenylalanine or tryptophan. The order of the fields is D gene, V gene, J gene, clone size, CDR3 protein, CDR3 DNA. A D gene is named only where the DNA matches it firmly. Part of the rows lack a size; the others show once, few, many or a class for expanded clones.

D gene: NA
V gene: TRBV9
J gene: TRBJ2-5
clone size: NA
CDR3 protein: CASSGHVGETQYF
CDR3 DNA: TGTGCCAGCAGCGGACACGTTGGGGAGACCCAGTACTTC

D gene: NA
V gene: TRBV7-3
J gene: TRBJ1-1
clone size: NA
CDR3 protein: CASSLMGFNTEAFF
CDR3 DNA: TGTGCCAGCAGCTTAATGGGGTTCAACACTGAAGCTTTCTTT

D gene: NA
V gene: TRBV9
J gene: TRBJ2-1
clone size: once
CDR3 protein: CASSVLSSYNEQFF
CDR3 DNA: TGTGCCAGCAGCGTATTAAGCTCCTACAATGAGCAGTTCTTC

D gene: TRBD2
V gene: TRBV11-2
J gene: TRBJ2-3
clone size: few
CDR3 protein: CASSLDGLAPGRDTQYF
CDR3 DNA: TGTGCCAGCAGCTTAGACGGACTAGCGCCAGGGAGAGATACGCAGTATTTT

D gene: NA
V gene: TRBV5-1
J gene: TRBJ2-3
clone size: many
CDR3 protein: CASSLVQGTDTQYF
CDR3 DNA: TGCGCCAGCAGCTTGGTCCAGGGGACAGATACGCAGTATTTT

D gene: NA
V gene: TRBV24-1
J gene: TRBJ1-1
clone size: NA
CDR3 protein: CATSGPTGVGAFF
CDR3 DNA: TGTGCCACCAGTGGCCCAACGGGGGTCGGCGCTTTCTTT

D gene: NA
V gene: TRBV6-2/TRBV6-3
J gene: TRBJ2-3
clone size: few
CDR3 protein: CASSDPNPRDTQYF
CDR3 DNA: TGTGCCAGCAGTGACCCGAATCCTAGAGATACGCAGTATTTT

D gene: NA
V gene: TRBV7-2
J gene: TRBJ1-1
clone size: few
CDR3 protein: CASSSQGWGAEAFF
CDR3 DNA: TGTGCCAGCAGCTCCCAGGGGTGGGGCGCTGAAGCTTTCTTT

D gene: TRBD1
V gene: TRBV2
J gene: TRBJ2-6
clone size: NA
CDR3 protein: CASRPQGTGANVLTF
CDR3 DNA: TGTGCCAGCAGGCCACAGGGGACTGGGGCCAACGTCCTGACTTTC

D gene: NA
V gene: TRBV12-3/TRBV12-4
J gene: TRBJ1-5
clone size: NA
CDR3 protein: CASSLGSGQVLYSNQPQHF
CDR3 DNA: TGTGCCAGCAGTTTAGGCAGTGGGCAGGTATTATATAGCAATCAGCCCCAGCATTTT

D gene: NA
V gene: TRBV7-2
J gene: TRBJ2-5
clone size: few
CDR3 protein: CASSLGRTSQETQYF
CDR3 DNA: TGTGCCAGCAGCTTAGGAAGGACTTCCCAAGAGACCCAGTACTTC

D gene: NA
V gene: TRBV4-1
J gene: TRBJ1-2
clone size: NA
CDR3 protein: CASSQGARGYGYTF
CDR3 DNA: TGCGCCAGCAGCCAAGGGGCCCGGGGCTATGGCTACACCTTC

D gene: NA
V gene: TRBV12-3/TRBV12-4
J gene: TRBJ1-6
clone size: NA
CDR3 protein: CASSSRASLLHF
CDR3 DNA: TGTGCCAGCAGTAGCAGGGCATCACTCCTCCACTTT

D gene: TRBD2
V gene: TRBV4-2
J gene: TRBJ2-1
clone size: few
CDR3 protein: CASSPAGGPNNEQFF
CDR3 DNA: TGTGCCAGCAGCCCAGCGGGAGGGCCTAACAATGAGCAGTTCTTC

D gene: NA
V gene: TRBV25-1
J gene: TRBJ1-5
clone size: many
CDR3 protein: CASSLTKDNQPQHF
CDR3 DNA: TGTGCCAGCAGCCTGACGAAGGACAATCAGCCCCAGCATTTT

D gene: TRBD1
V gene: TRBV12-5
J gene: TRBJ2-7
clone size: few
CDR3 protein: CASGLVPGQGLTYEQYF
CDR3 DNA: TGTGCTAGTGGTTTGGTACCGGGACAGGGATTAACCTACGAGCAGTACTTC

D gene: TRBD1
V gene: TRBV20-1
J gene: TRBJ1-1
clone size: NA
CDR3 protein: CSARRQGAGTEAFF
CDR3 DNA: TGCAGTGCTAGAAGACAGGGGGCTGGCACTGAAGCTTTCTTT

D gene: NA
V gene: TRBV3-1
J gene: TRBJ2-2
clone size: NA
CDR3 protein: CASSLIPTGELFF
CDR3 DNA: TGTGCCAGCAGCCTGATCCCCACCGGGGAGCTGTTTTTT

D gene: NA
V gene: TRBV9
J gene: TRBJ2-1
clone size: NA
CDR3 protein: CASSVALLQSEQFF
CDR3 DNA: TGTGCCAGCAGCGTAGCCTTACTTCAGTCGGAGCAGTTCTTC

D gene: NA
V gene: TRBV12-3/TRBV12-4
J gene: TRBJ2-5
clone size: NA
CDR3 protein: CASSLGGLGGETQYF
CDR3 DNA: TGTGCCAGCAGTTTAGGTGGCCTAGGTGGGGAGACCCAGTACTTC

D gene: TRBD2
V gene: TRBV29-1
J gene: TRBJ2-1
clone size: few
CDR3 protein: CSVNSGSSYNEQFF
CDR3 DNA: TGCAGCGTGAACAGCGGGAGCTCCTACAATGAGCAGTTCTTC

D gene: NA
V gene: TRBV29-1
J gene: TRBJ2-7
clone size: NA
CDR3 protein: CSVEVGDNSYEQYF
CDR3 DNA: TGCAGCGTTGAAGTCGGGGACAACTCCTACGAGCAGTACTTC

D gene: NA
V gene: TRBV11-2
J gene: TRBJ2-7
clone size: NA
CDR3 protein: CASSPTGWGSYEQYF
CDR3 DNA: TGTGCCAGCAGCCCTACGGGCTGGGGATCCTACGAGCAGTACTTC

D gene: NA
V gene: TRBV7-2
J gene: TRBJ2-2
clone size: few
CDR3 protein: CASSHRAPNTGELFF
CDR3 DNA: TGTGCCAGCAGCCACCGGGCCCCAAACACCGGGGAGCTGTTTTTT

D gene: NA
V gene: TRBV5-1
J gene: TRBJ1-1
clone size: NA
CDR3 protein: CASSGPRGQTPPEAFF
CDR3 DNA: TGCGCCAGCAGCGGACCCCGTGGGCAGACACCCCCTGAAGCTTTCTTT

D gene: TRBD1
V gene: TRBV3-1
J gene: TRBJ2-7
clone size: NA
CDR3 protein: CASSKQGSAYEQYF
CDR3 DNA: TGTGCCAGCAGTAAACAGGGGTCTGCCTACGAGCAGTACTTC

D gene: NA
V gene: TRBV5-5
J gene: TRBJ2-6
clone size: few
CDR3 protein: CASSLGPKQGKAGANVLTF
CDR3 DNA: TGTGCCAGCAGCTTGGGTCCCAAACAGGGAAAGGCTGGGGCCAACGTCCTGACTTTC

D gene: NA
V gene: TRBV14
J gene: TRBJ2-3
clone size: many
CDR3 protein: CASSHVAGLVTDTQYF
CDR3 DNA: TGTGCCAGCAGCCACGTGGCAGGGTTAGTCACAGATACGCAGTATTTT

D gene: NA
V gene: TRBV19
J gene: TRBJ2-5
clone size: NA
CDR3 protein: CASSTPNRKTQYF
CDR3 DNA: TGTGCCAGTAGTACCCCAAACCGAAAGACCCAGTACTTC

D gene: TRBD1
V gene: TRBV4-3
J gene: TRBJ1-1
clone size: few
CDR3 protein: CASSQERTGVNTEAFF
CDR3 DNA: TGCGCCAGCAGCCAAGAACGTACAGGGGTGAACACTGAAGCTTTCTTT

D gene: TRBD2
V gene: TRBV24-1
J gene: TRBJ2-3
clone size: few
CDR3 protein: CATTSSGSADTQYF
CDR3 DNA: TGTGCCACCACCAGTAGCGGGAGCGCAGATACGCAGTATTTT

D gene: NA
V gene: TRBV3-1
J gene: TRBJ2-7
clone size: NA
CDR3 protein: CASSRRGTTTANYEQYF
CDR3 DNA: TGTGCCAGCAGCCGTCGGGGGACAACCACCGCAAACTACGAGCAGTACTTC

D gene: NA
V gene: TRBV7-9
J gene: TRBJ2-1
clone size: NA
CDR3 protein: CASSATGVGFF
CDR3 DNA: TGTGCCAGCAGCGCGACTGGGGTAGGGTTCTTC

D gene: TRBD1
V gene: TRBV27
J gene: TRBJ2-2
clone size: NA
CDR3 protein: CASSFGTGGPRNTGELFF
CDR3 DNA: TGTGCCAGCAGTTTTGGGACAGGGGGGCCTAGGAACACCGGGGAGCTGTTTTTT

D gene: NA
V gene: TRBV11-1
J gene: TRBJ2-7
clone size: NA
CDR3 protein: CASSIRAAPYEQYF
CDR3 DNA: TGTGCCAGCAGCATACGAGCAGCCCCCTACGAGCAGTACTTC

D gene: TRBD2
V gene: TRBV4-2
J gene: TRBJ2-4
clone size: few
CDR3 protein: CASSQETGGKIQYF
CDR3 DNA: TGTGCCAGCAGCCAAGAGACCGGGGGGAAGATTCAGTACTTC

D gene: TRBD1
V gene: TRBV2
J gene: TRBJ2-2
clone size: NA
CDR3 protein: CASSEHRGNTGELFF
CDR3 DNA: TGTGCCAGCAGTGAGCACAGGGGGAACACCGGGGAGCTGTTTTTT

D gene: TRBD1
V gene: TRBV10-3
J gene: TRBJ1-1
clone size: NA
CDR3 protein: CAISVGTGNTEAFF
CDR3 DNA: TGTGCCATCAGTGTGGGGACAGGGAACACTGAAGCTTTCTTT

D gene: TRBD2
V gene: TRBV4-3
J gene: TRBJ2-3
clone size: NA
CDR3 protein: CASSQDTSGSADTQYF
CDR3 DNA: TGCGCCAGCAGCCAAGATACTAGCGGGAGCGCAGATACGCAGTATTTT

D gene: NA
V gene: TRBV20-1
J gene: TRBJ1-1
clone size: few
CDR3 protein: CSARIGRGNTEAFF
CDR3 DNA: TGCAGTGCTAGGATCGGCAGGGGTAACACTGAAGCTTTCTTT

D gene: TRBD1
V gene: TRBV12-3/TRBV12-4
J gene: TRBJ2-7
clone size: NA
CDR3 protein: CASSPRTGPPYEQYF
CDR3 DNA: TGTGCCAGCAGCCCCCGGACAGGGCCCCCCTACGAGCAGTACTTC

D gene: NA
V gene: TRBV3-1
J gene: TRBJ1-2
clone size: NA
CDR3 protein: CASRPGPYNYGYTF
CDR3 DNA: TGTGCCAGCAGACCGGGACCCTATAACTATGGCTACACCTTC